This paragraph reports one T cell receptor (beta chain). Its antigen is still unknown. This specimen comes from a study of T cell repertoires in ileal Crohn's disease. Across the study: Surgery for a complication: stricturing in about 60%, penetrating in approximately 40%.

V gave up 1 base and J gave up 4 bases, with 10 bases separating them. The CDR3 is 15 amino acids. Looked up from germline, CDR1 is MGHRA and CDR2 is YSYEKL. Sequencing was performed with immunoSEQ multiplex PCR; in TCRdb, only in-frame clones are kept and a portion is missing. The sample shows approximately 2,500 clones, roughly 72% of them seen only once. Included were adult ileal or ileocolonic Crohn's patients indicated for ileocolonic resection. Points from the study as a whole: Clonal expansions were more frequent in active smokers than non-smokers at surgery.

Sample: ileal tissue. The genes are TRBV4-1 and TRBJ2-2; a possible D gene is TRBD2 (6 bases). This receptor was taken from an adult with Crohn's disease. Written as DNA, the CDR3 is TGCGCCAGCAGCCAAGCTGGAGGGATCACCGGGGAGCTGTTTTTT. Encoded protein: CASSQAGGITGELFF.